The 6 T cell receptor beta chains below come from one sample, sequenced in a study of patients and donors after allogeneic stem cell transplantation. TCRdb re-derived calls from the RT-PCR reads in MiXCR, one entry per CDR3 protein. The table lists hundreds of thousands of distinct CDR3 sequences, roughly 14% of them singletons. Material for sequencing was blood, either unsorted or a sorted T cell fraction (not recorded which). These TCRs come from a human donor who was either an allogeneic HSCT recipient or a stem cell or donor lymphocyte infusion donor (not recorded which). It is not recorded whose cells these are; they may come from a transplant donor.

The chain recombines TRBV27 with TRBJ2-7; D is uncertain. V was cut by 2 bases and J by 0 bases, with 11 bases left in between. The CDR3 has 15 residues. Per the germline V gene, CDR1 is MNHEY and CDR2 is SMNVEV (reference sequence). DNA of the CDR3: TGTGCCAGCAGTTTAGCAGAGCCCGACTCCTACGAGCAGTACTTC. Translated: CASSLAEPDSYEQYF.

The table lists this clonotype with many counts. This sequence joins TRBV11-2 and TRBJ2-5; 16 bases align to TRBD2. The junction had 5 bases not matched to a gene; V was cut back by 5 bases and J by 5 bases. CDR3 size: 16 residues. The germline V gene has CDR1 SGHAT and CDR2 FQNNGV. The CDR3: CASSTGTSGGGETQYF. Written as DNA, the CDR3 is TGTGCCAGCAGCACCGGGACTAGCGGGGGGGGGGAGACCCAGTACTTC.

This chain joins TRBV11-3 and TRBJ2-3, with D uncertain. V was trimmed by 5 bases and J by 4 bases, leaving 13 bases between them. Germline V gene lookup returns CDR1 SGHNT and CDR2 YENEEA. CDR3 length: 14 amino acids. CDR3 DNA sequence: TGTGCCAGCAGCGATGGAAGAAGCTCAGATACGCAGTATTTT. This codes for CASSDGRSSDTQYF. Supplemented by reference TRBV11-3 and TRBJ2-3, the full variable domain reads EAGVVQSPRYKIIEKKQPVAFWCNPISGHNTLYWYLQNLGQGPELLIRYENEEAVDDSQLPKDRFSAERLKGVDSTLKIQPAELGDSAVYLCASSDGRSSDTQYFGPGTRLTVL.

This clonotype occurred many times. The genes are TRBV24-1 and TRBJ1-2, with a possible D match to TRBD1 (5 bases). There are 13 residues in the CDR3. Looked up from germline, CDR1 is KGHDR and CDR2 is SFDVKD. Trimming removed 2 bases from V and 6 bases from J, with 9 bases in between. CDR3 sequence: CATSDWAGDGYTF. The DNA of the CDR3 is TGTGCCACCAGTGATTGGGCGGGGGATGGCTACACCTTC.

Here the CDR3 reads CASSSDTNYGYTF. The CDR3 region has the DNA TGTGCCAGCAGCTCCGACACTAACTATGGCTACACCTTC. The genes are TRBV6-1 and TRBJ1-2, with D hard to call. Germline CDR1 is MNHNS and CDR2 is SASEGT. The V and J ends lost 6 bases and 0 bases respectively, with 8 bases between them. The CDR3 spans 13 residues.

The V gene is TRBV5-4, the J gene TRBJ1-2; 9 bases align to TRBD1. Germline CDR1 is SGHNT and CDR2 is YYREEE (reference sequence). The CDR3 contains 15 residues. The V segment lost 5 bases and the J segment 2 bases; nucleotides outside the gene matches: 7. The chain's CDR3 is CASREQGAPNYGYTF. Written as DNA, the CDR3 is TGTGCCAGCAGGGAACAGGGGGCGCCGAACTATGGCTACACCTTC. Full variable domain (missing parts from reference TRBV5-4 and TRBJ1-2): ETGVTQSPTHLIKTRGQQVTLRCSSQSGHNTVSWYQQALGQGPQFIFQYYREEENGRGNFPPRFSGLQFPNYSSELNVNALELDDSALYLCASREQGAPNYGYTFGSGTRLTVV.